This T cell receptor (beta chain) was retrieved from a study of T cells in localized non-small cell lung cancer. Assay: immunoSEQ multiplex PCR; the TCRdb copy retains only in-frame clones and omits some. The sample carries tens of thousands of clones, approximately 87% recorded once. Details on this clone: Its antigen is not identified.

General study findings and limits: A raised T cell density in blood coincided with lengthier overall survival. A single tumor region was sequenced, leaving heterogeneity possible. Among the tissues sampled, uninvolved adjacent lung had the highest T cell clonality, above tumor.

This receptor was obtained from a male donor at least 60 years old with stage III squamous cell lung carcinoma. Sample: peripheral blood, taken before any cancer treatment.

The CDR3 is CASSLNRDSAYEQYV. DNA for the CDR3: TGTGCCAGCAGTCTAAACAGGGACAGCGCCTACGAGCAGTACGTC. This rearrangement joins TRBV6-4 to TRBJ2-7; 7 nucleotides line up with TRBD1. The length of the CDR3 is 15 residues. Trimming cost V 5 bases and J 2 bases; bases outside gene matches: 9. CDR1 MRHNA and CDR2 SNTAGT come from the germline V gene.